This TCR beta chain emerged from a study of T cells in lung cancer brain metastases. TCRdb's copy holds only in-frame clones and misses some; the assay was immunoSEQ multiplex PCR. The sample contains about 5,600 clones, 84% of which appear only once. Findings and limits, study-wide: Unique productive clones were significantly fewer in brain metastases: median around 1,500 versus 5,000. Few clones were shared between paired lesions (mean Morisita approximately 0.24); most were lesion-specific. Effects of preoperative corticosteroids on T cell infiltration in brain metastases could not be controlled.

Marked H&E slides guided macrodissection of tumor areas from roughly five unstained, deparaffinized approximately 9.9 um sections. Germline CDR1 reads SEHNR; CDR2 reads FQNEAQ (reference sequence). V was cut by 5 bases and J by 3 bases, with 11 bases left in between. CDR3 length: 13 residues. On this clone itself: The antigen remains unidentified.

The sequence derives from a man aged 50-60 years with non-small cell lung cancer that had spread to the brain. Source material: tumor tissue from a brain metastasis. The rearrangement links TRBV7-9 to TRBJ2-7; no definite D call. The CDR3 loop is CASSEFPDYEQYF. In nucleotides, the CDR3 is TGTGCCAGCAGCGAATTCCCGGACTACGAGCAGTACTTC.